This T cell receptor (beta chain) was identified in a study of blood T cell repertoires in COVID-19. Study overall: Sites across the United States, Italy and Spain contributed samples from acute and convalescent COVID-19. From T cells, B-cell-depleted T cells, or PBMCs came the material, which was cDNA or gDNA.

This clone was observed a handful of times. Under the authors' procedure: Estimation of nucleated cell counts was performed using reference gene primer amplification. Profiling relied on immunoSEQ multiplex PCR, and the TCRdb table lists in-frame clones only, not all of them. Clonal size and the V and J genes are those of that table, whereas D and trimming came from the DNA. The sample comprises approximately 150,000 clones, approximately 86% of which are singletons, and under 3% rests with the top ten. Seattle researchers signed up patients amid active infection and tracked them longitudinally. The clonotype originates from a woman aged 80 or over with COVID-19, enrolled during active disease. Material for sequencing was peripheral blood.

CDR3 residues: CASSSNRGGAEQYF. The CDR3 nucleotides read TGTGCCAGCAGCTCCAACAGAGGAGGGGCCGAGCAGTACTTC. This chain joins TRBV5-4 and TRBJ2-7, with a weak D call TRBD2 (6 bases). Between the trimmed V and J ends, which lost 3 bases and 6 bases, there was a span of 16 bases. CDR3 length: 14 amino acids. CDR1 SGHNT and CDR2 YYREEE come from the germline V gene (reference sequence).